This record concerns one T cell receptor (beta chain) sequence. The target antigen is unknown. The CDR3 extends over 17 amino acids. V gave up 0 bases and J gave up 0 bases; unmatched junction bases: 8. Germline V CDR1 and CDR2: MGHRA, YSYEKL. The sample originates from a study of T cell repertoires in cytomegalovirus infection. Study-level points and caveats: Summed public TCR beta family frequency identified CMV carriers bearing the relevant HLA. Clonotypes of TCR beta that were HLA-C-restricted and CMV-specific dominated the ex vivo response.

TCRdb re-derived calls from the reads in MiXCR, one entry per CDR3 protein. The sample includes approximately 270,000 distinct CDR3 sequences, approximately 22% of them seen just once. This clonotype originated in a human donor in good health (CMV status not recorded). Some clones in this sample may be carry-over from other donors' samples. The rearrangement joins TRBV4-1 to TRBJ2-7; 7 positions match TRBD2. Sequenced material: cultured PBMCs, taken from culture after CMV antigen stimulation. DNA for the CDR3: TGCGCCAGCAGCCAAGATTATGCTAGCGGATACTCCTACGAGCAGTACTTC. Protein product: CASSQDYASGYSYEQYF.